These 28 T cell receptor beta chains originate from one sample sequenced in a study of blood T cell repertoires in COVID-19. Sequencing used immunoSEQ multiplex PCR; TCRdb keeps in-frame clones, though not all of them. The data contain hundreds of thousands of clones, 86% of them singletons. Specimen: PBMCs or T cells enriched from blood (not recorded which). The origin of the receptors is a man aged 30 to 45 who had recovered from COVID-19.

The CDR3 loop reads CAWISGRGGYEQYF. CDR3 DNA: TGTGCCTGGATCTCGGGGCGGGGAGGCTACGAGCAGTACTTC. This chain links TRBV30 with TRBJ2-7; possible D gene TRBD2, 6 bases. Germline V gene data show CDR1 as GTSNPN and CDR2 as SVGIG (reference sequence). This CDR3 is 14 amino acids long. The V gene lost 4 bases and the J gene lost 3 bases, with 16 bases spanning the gap.

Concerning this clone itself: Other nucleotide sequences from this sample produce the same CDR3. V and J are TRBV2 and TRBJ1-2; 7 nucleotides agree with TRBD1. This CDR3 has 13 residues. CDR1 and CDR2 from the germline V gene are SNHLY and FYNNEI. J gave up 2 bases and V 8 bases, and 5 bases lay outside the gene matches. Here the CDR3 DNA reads TGTGCCAGCCGGGACAGCTCGAACTATGGCTACACCTTC. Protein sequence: CASRDSSNYGYTF.

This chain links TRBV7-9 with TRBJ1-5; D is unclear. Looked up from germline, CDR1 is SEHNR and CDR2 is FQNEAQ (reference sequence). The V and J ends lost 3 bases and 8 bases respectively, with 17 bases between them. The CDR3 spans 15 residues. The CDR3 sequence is CASSFDSGGREPQHF. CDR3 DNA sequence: TGTGCCAGCAGCTTTGACTCGGGAGGGCGGGAGCCCCAGCATTTT.

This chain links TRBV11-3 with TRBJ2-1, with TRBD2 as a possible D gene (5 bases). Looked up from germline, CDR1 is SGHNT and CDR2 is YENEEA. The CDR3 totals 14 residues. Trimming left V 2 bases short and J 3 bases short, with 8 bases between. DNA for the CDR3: TGTGCCAGCAGCTTATACGACTACTACAATGAGCAGTTCTTC. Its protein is CASSLYDYYNEQFF. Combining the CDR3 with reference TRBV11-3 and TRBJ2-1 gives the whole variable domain EAGVVQSPRYKIIEKKQPVAFWCNPISGHNTLYWYLQNLGQGPELLIRYENEEAVDDSQLPKDRFSAERLKGVDSTLKIQPAELGDSAVYLCASSLYDYYNEQFFGPGTRLTVL.

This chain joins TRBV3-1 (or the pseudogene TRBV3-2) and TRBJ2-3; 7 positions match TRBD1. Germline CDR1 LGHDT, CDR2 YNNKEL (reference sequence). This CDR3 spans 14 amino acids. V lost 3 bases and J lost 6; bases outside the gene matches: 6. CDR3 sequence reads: CASSQGTAGDTQYF. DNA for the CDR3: TGTGCCAGCAGCCAGGGGACAGCCGGTGATACGCAGTATTTT.

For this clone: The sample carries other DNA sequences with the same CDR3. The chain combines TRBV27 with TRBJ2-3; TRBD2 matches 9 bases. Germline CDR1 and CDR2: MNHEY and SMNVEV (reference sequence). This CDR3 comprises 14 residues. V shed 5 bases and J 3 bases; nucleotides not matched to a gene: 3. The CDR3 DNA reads TGTGCCAGCAGTCCCGGACTAGCGACAGATACGCAGTATTTT. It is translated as CASSPGLATDTQYF.

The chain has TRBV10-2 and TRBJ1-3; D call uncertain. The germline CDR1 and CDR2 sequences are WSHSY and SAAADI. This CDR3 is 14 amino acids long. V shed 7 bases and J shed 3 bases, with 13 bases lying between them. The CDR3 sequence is CASMIHPSGNTIYF. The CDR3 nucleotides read TGCGCCAGCATGATTCACCCGAGTGGAAACACCATATATTTT.

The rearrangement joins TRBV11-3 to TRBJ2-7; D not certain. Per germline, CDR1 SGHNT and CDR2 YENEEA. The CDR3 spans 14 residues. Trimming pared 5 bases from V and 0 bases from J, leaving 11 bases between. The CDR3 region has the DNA TGTGCCAGCAGCGCAACCTGGAGCTCCTACGAGCAGTACTTC. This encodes CASSATWSSYEQYF.

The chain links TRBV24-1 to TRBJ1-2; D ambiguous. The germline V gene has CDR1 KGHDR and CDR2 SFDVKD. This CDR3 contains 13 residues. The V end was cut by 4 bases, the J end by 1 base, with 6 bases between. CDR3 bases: TGTGCCACCAGTGAATACAATAACTATGGCTACACCTTC. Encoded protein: CATSEYNNYGYTF.

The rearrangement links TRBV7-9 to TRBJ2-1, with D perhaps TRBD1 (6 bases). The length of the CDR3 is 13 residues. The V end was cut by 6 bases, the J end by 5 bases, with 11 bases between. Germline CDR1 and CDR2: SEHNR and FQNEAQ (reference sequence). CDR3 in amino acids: CASSSGQNNEQFF. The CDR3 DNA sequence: TGTGCCAGCAGTTCCGGACAGAACAATGAGCAGTTCTTC.

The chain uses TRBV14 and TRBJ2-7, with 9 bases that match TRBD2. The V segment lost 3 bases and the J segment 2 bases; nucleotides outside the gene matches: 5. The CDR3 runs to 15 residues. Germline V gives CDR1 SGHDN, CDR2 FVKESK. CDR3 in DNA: TGTGCCAGCAGCCAGTTAGCGGGGGCCGCCTACGAGCAGTACTTC. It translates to CASSQLAGAAYEQYF.

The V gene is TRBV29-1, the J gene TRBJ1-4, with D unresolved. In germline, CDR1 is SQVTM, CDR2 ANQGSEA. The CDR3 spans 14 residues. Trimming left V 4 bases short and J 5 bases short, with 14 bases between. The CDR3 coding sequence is TGCAGCGTTGGCGCGGGCGTGGGGAATGAAAAACTGTTTTTT. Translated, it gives CSVGAGVGNEKLFF.

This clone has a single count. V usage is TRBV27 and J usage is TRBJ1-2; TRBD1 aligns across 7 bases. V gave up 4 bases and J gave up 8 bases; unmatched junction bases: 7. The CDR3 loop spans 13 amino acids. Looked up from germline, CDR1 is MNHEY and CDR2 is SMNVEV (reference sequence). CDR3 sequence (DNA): TGTGCCAGCAGTTCACAGGGGCTACGAGGCTACACCTTC. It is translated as CASSSQGLRGYTF.

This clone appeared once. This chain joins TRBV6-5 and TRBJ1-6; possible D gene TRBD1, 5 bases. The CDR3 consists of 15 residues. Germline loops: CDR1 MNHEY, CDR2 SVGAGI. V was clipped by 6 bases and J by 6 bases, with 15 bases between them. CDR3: CASRQGQGGNSPLHF. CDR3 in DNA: TGTGCCAGCAGACAAGGGCAGGGCGGTAATTCACCCCTCCACTTT.

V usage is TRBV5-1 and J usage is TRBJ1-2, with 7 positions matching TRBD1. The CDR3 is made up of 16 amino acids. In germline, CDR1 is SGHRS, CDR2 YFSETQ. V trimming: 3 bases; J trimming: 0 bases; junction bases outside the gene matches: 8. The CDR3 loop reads CASSSPRDSPNYGYTF. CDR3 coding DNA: TGCGCCAGCAGCTCTCCCCGGGACAGTCCTAACTATGGCTACACCTTC.

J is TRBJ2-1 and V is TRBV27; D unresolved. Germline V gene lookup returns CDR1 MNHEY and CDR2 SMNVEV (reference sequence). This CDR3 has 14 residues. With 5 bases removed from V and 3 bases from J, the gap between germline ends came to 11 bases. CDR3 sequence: CASSPYSNYNEQFF. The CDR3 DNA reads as TGTGCCAGCAGTCCCTACAGCAACTACAATGAGCAGTTCTTC.

The CDR3 bases are TGTGCCAGCAGTTACCGACAGGGCGAGGTCAATCAGCCCCAGCATTTT. It translates to CASSYRQGEVNQPQHF. The chain links TRBV6-2 or TRBV6-3 to TRBJ1-5, with 7 nucleotides matching TRBD1. V lost 2 bases, J lost 3 bases, and 7 bases stayed unmatched. Germline assignment: CDR1 MNHEY and CDR2 SVGEGT. The CDR3 totals 16 residues.

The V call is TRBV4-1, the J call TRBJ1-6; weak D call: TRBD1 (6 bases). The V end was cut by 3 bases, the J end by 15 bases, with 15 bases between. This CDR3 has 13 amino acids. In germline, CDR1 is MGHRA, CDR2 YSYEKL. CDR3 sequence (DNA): TGCGCCAGCAGCCAGGGGGCCGAGGGTAACCTCCACTTT. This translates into CASSQGAEGNLHF.

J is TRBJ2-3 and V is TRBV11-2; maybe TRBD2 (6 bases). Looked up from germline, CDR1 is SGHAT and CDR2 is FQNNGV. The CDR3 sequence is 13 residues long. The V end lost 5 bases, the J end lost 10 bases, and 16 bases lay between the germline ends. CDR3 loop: CASSPTLGTAQYF. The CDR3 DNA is TGTGCCAGCAGCCCAACGTTGGGGACTGCGCAGTATTTT.

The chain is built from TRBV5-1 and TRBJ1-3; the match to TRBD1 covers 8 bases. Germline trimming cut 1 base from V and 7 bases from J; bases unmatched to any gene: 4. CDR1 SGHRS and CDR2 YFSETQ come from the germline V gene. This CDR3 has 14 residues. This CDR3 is CASSLSQGANTIYF. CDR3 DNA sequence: TGCGCCAGCAGCTTGTCGCAGGGGGCCAACACCATATATTTT.

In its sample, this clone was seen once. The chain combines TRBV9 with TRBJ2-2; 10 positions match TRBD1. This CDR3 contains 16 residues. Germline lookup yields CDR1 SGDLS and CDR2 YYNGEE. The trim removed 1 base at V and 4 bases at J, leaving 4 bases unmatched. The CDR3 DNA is TGTGCCAGCAGCGTACTGGACAGGGGGTTCACCGGGGAGCTGTTTTTT. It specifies CASSVLDRGFTGELFF.

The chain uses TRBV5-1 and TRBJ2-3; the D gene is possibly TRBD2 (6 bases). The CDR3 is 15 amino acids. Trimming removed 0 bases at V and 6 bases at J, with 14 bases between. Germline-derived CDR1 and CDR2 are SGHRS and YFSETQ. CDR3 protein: CASSLDAAEGDTQYF. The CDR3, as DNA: TGCGCCAGCAGCTTGGATGCTGCGGAGGGGGATACGCAGTATTTT.

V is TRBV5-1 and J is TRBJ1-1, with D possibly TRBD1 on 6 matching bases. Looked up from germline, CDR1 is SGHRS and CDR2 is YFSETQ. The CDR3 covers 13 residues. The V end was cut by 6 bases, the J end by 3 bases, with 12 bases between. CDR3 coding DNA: TGCGCCAGCAAACCAGGGGTCTACACTGAAGCTTTCTTT. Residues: CASKPGVYTEAFF.

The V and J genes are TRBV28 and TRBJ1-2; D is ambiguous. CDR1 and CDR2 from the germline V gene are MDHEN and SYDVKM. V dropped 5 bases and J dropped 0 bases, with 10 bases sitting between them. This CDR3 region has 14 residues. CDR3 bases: TGTGCCAGCAGTACTACCAATCCTAACTATGGCTACACCTTC. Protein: CASSTTNPNYGYTF.

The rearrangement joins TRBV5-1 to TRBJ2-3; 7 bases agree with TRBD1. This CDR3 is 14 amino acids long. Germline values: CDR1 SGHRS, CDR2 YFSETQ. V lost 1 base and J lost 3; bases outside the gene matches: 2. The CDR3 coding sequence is TGCGCCAGCAGCTTGAACAGGGGAACAGATACGCAGTATTTT. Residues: CASSLNRGTDTQYF. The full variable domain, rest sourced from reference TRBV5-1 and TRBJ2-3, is KAGVTQTPRYLIKTRGQQVTLSCSPISGHRSVSWYQQTPGQGLQFLFEYFSETQRNKGNFPGRFSGRQFSNSRSEMNVSTLELGDSALYLCASSLNRGTDTQYFGPGTRLTVL.

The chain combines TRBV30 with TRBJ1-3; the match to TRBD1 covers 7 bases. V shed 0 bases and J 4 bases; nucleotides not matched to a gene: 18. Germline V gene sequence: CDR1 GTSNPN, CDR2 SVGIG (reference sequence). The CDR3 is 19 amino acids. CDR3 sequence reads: CAWSVLRSQGMFYGNTIYF. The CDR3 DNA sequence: TGTGCCTGGAGTGTACTTAGGTCACAGGGGATGTTCTACGGAAACACCATATATTTT. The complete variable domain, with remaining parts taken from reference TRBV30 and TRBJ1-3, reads SQTIHQWPATLVQPVGSPLSLECTVEGTSNPNLYWYRQAAGRGLQLLFYSVGIGQISSEVPQNLSASRPQDRQFILSSKKLLLSDSGFYLCAWSVLRSQGMFYGNTIYFGEGSWLTVV.

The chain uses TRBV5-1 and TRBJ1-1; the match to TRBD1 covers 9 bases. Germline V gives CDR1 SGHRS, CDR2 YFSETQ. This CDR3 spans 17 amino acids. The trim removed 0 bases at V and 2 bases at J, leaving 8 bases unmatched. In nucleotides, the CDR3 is TGCGCCAGCAGCTTGGCGGATACGGGACAGGGAAACACTGAAGCTTTCTTT. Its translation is CASSLADTGQGNTEAFF.

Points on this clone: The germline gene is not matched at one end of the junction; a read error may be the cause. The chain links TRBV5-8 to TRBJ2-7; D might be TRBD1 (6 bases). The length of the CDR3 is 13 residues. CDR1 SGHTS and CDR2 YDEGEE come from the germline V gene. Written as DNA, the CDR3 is TGTGCCAGCAACCTTGGGACATCCTTCGAGCAGTACTTC. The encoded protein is CASNLGTSFEQYF.